Listed below are T cell receptor beta chains from one sample, sequenced in a study of STAT5B mutations in CD4+ large granular lymphocyte leukemia. This table comes from immunoSEQ multiplex PCR, and its TCRdb copy is limited to in-frame clones, with some not included. The table includes 30,000 or so clones, 65% to 85% detected once. The source material was CD4+ T cells from blood buffy coats. The receptor source for this set is a human donor in good health. The CDR3 runs from the conserved cysteine through the conserved F or W. Each record gives: D gene, V gene, clone size, J gene, CDR3 protein, CDR3 DNA. The D gene is left open where the match is weak. The listing skips clone size in some rows; elsewhere it reads once, few, many or a size class.

D gene: NA; V gene: TRBV6-5; clone size: NA; J gene: TRBJ2-3; CDR3 protein: CASSRGTDTQYF; CDR3 DNA: TGTGCCAGCAGCCGGGGCACAGATACGCAGTATTTT
D gene: NA; V gene: TRBV6-5; clone size: NA; J gene: TRBJ1-1; CDR3 protein: CASSRPGREAFF; CDR3 DNA: TGTGCCAGCAGCCGCCCCGGGAGAGAAGCTTTCTTT
D gene: NA; V gene: TRBV27; clone size: NA; J gene: TRBJ2-3; CDR3 protein: CASSLVGASFKNTQYF; CDR3 DNA: TGTGCCAGCAGTTTAGTCGGGGCTAGCTTTAAAAATACGCAGTATTTT
D gene: NA; V gene: TRBV30; clone size: few; J gene: TRBJ1-1; CDR3 protein: CAWRTEVLGTEAFF; CDR3 DNA: TGTGCCTGGAGGACTGAGGTGTTGGGCACTGAAGCTTTCTTT
D gene: TRBD2; V gene: TRBV7-9; clone size: NA; J gene: TRBJ2-5; CDR3 protein: CASSLSTSGRGETQYF; CDR3 DNA: TGTGCCAGCAGCCTTAGCACTAGCGGGAGGGGGGAGACCCAGTACTTC
D gene: NA; V gene: TRBV7-2; clone size: NA; J gene: TRBJ2-1; CDR3 protein: CASSFYSGSYNEQFF; CDR3 DNA: TGTGCCAGCAGCTTTTACTCAGGCTCCTACAATGAGCAGTTCTTC
D gene: TRBD1; V gene: TRBV6-1; clone size: NA; J gene: TRBJ1-6; CDR3 protein: CASSDRQGHSPLHF; CDR3 DNA: TGTGCCAGCAGTGACCGACAGGGACATTCACCCCTCCACTTT
D gene: NA; V gene: TRBV19; clone size: NA; J gene: TRBJ1-5; CDR3 protein: CASTGHVNSNQPQHF; CDR3 DNA: TGTGCCAGTACTGGACACGTTAATAGCAATCAGCCCCAGCATTTT
D gene: NA; V gene: TRBV4-1; clone size: NA; J gene: TRBJ2-7; CDR3 protein: CASSHKEGARLKQYF; CDR3 DNA: TGCGCCAGCAGCCACAAAGAAGGGGCTAGGCTCAAGCAGTACTTC
D gene: NA; V gene: TRBV2; clone size: few; J gene: TRBJ2-7; CDR3 protein: CASSRWTYEQYF; CDR3 DNA: TGTGCCAGCAGTAGGTGGACCTACGAGCAGTACTTC
D gene: NA; V gene: TRBV10-3; clone size: NA; J gene: TRBJ2-7; CDR3 protein: CAISSRAPYEQYF; CDR3 DNA: TGTGCCATCAGTTCGCGGGCCCCCTACGAGCAGTACTTC
D gene: TRBD2; V gene: TRBV10-3; clone size: few; J gene: TRBJ2-7; CDR3 protein: CATQLAPSSYEQYF; CDR3 DNA: TGTGCCACACAACTAGCGCCAAGCTCCTACGAGCAGTACTTC
D gene: NA; V gene: TRBV29-1; clone size: NA; J gene: TRBJ2-5; CDR3 protein: CSVGARETQYF; CDR3 DNA: TGCAGCGTTGGGGCTAGAGAGACCCAGTACTTC
D gene: NA; V gene: TRBV25-1; clone size: NA; J gene: TRBJ2-6; CDR3 protein: CASSDARGSASGANVLTF; CDR3 DNA: TGTGCCAGCAGTGATGCGAGAGGGTCCGCCTCTGGGGCCAACGTCCTGACTTTC
D gene: TRBD2; V gene: TRBV6-1; clone size: NA; J gene: TRBJ2-7; CDR3 protein: CASSATSGSSYEQYF; CDR3 DNA: TGTGCCAGCAGTGCTACTAGCGGGAGCTCCTACGAGCAGTACTTC
D gene: NA; V gene: TRBV6-4; clone size: NA; J gene: TRBJ1-1; CDR3 protein: CASSSSPAREAFF; CDR3 DNA: TGTGCCAGCAGCTCGTCCCCCGCCCGTGAAGCTTTCTTT
D gene: TRBD1; V gene: TRBV28; clone size: NA; J gene: TRBJ1-3; CDR3 protein: CASSGRGQGGGNTIYF; CDR3 DNA: TGTGCCAGCAGTGGCAGAGGACAGGGGGGCGGAAACACCATATATTTT
D gene: TRBD1; V gene: TRBV9; clone size: NA; J gene: TRBJ1-1; CDR3 protein: CASSPGTGGAEAFF; CDR3 DNA: TGTGCCAGCAGCCCGGGGACAGGAGGCGCTGAAGCTTTCTTT
D gene: NA; V gene: TRBV7-8; clone size: NA; J gene: TRBJ1-6; CDR3 protein: CASSSRDRKSNSPLHF; CDR3 DNA: TGTGCCAGCAGCTCGAGGGACCGTAAATCAAATTCACCCCTCCACTTT
D gene: NA; V gene: TRBV10-3; clone size: NA; J gene: TRBJ2-5; CDR3 protein: CAISESTGRETQYF; CDR3 DNA: TGTGCCATCAGTGAGTCGACAGGGAGGGAGACCCAGTACTTC
D gene: TRBD2; V gene: TRBV6-5; clone size: NA; J gene: TRBJ2-7; CDR3 protein: CASSDLAGSYEQYF; CDR3 DNA: TGTGCCAGCAGTGACCTAGCGGGGAGTTACGAGCAGTACTTC
D gene: NA; V gene: TRBV10-1; clone size: few; J gene: TRBJ2-7; CDR3 protein: CATSRRGLDEQYF; CDR3 DNA: TGCGCCACCTCCAGGAGGGGGCTCGACGAGCAGTACTTC
D gene: TRBD1; V gene: TRBV7-2; clone size: NA; J gene: TRBJ2-7; CDR3 protein: CASSLGGQGGGEQYF; CDR3 DNA: TGTGCCAGCAGCCTCGGCGGACAGGGGGGTGGAGAGCAGTACTTC
D gene: NA; V gene: TRBV7-2; clone size: NA; J gene: TRBJ1-5; CDR3 protein: CASSLALGGNQPQHF; CDR3 DNA: TGTGCCAGCAGCTTAGCGCTGGGGGGGAATCAGCCCCAGCATTTT
D gene: NA; V gene: TRBV28; clone size: NA; J gene: TRBJ1-2; CDR3 protein: CASSFPLGGNYGYTF; CDR3 DNA: TGTGCCAGCAGTTTCCCCCTTGGGGGTAACTATGGCTACACCTTC
D gene: NA; V gene: TRBV19; clone size: once; J gene: TRBJ2-2; CDR3 protein: CASSMAQGGFPGELFF; CDR3 DNA: TGTGCCAGTAGTATGGCACAGGGGGGGTTCCCCGGGGAGCTGTTTTTT
D gene: NA; V gene: TRBV28; clone size: NA; J gene: TRBJ1-1; CDR3 protein: CASSLMGAEAFF; CDR3 DNA: TGTGCCAGCAGTTTAATGGGGGCTGAAGCTTTCTTT
D gene: NA; V gene: TRBV11-3; clone size: NA; J gene: TRBJ2-7; CDR3 protein: CASSLGGKYEQYF; CDR3 DNA: TGTGCCAGCAGCTTAGGCGGGAAGTACGAGCAGTACTTC
D gene: TRBD1; V gene: TRBV30; clone size: NA; J gene: TRBJ1-3; CDR3 protein: CASGTVSGNTIYF; CDR3 DNA: TGTGCCTCCGGGACAGTCTCTGGAAACACCATATATTTT
D gene: NA; V gene: TRBV7-9; clone size: few; J gene: TRBJ1-1; CDR3 protein: CASSLVVGANTEAFF; CDR3 DNA: TGTGCCAGCAGCTTAGTGGTAGGAGCGAACACTGAAGCTTTCTTT
D gene: NA; V gene: TRBV30; clone size: NA; J gene: TRBJ2-5; CDR3 protein: CAWTLGTGAETQYF; CDR3 DNA: TGTGCCTGGACTTTGGGGACGGGGGCAGAGACCCAGTACTTC
D gene: TRBD1; V gene: TRBV15; clone size: NA; J gene: TRBJ2-2; CDR3 protein: CATSAGTVLGGELFF; CDR3 DNA: TGTGCAACCAGCGCAGGGACAGTATTGGGCGGGGAGCTGTTTTTT
D gene: NA; V gene: TRBV15; clone size: NA; J gene: TRBJ1-2; CDR3 protein: CATSRVATDYGYTF; CDR3 DNA: TGTGCCACCAGCAGAGTAGCGACAGACTATGGCTACACCTTC
D gene: NA; V gene: TRBV6-6; clone size: NA; J gene: TRBJ2-7; CDR3 protein: CASSSADKTYEQYF; CDR3 DNA: TGTGCCAGCAGTTCCGCGGACAAAACCTACGAGCAGTACTTC
D gene: NA; V gene: TRBV2; clone size: few; J gene: TRBJ2-2; CDR3 protein: CAGEEAGELFF; CDR3 DNA: TGTGCCGGGGAAGAGGCCGGGGAGCTGTTTTTT
D gene: NA; V gene: TRBV6-1; clone size: NA; J gene: TRBJ1-2; CDR3 protein: CASSDGGFYGYTF; CDR3 DNA: TGTGCCAGCAGTGACGGCGGATTCTATGGCTACACCTTC
D gene: NA; V gene: TRBV27; clone size: NA; J gene: TRBJ2-1; CDR3 protein: CASSLRVGGRGEQFF; CDR3 DNA: TGTGCCAGCAGTCTCAGGGTGGGAGGCCGGGGTGAGCAGTTCTTC
D gene: NA; V gene: TRBV6-5; clone size: NA; J gene: TRBJ2-5; CDR3 protein: CASSYRFTDQETQYF; CDR3 DNA: TGTGCCAGCAGTTACCGATTTACAGACCAAGAGACCCAGTACTTC
D gene: NA; V gene: TRBV2; clone size: once; J gene: TRBJ1-1; CDR3 protein: CASSVRPYEAFF; CDR3 DNA: TGTGCCAGCAGTGTGCGACCATACGAAGCTTTCTTT
D gene: TRBD1; V gene: TRBV28; clone size: few; J gene: TRBJ2-7; CDR3 protein: CASRPPDRRYEQYF; CDR3 DNA: TGTGCCAGCAGACCGCCGGACAGGCGCTACGAGCAGTACTTC
D gene: NA; V gene: TRBV15; clone size: NA; J gene: TRBJ2-7; CDR3 protein: CATSPEGRSVEQYF; CDR3 DNA: TGTGCCACCAGCCCGGAGGGCCGGTCGGTCGAGCAGTACTTC
D gene: NA; V gene: TRBV28; clone size: NA; J gene: TRBJ2-3; CDR3 protein: CASSLLRQGGTDTQYF; CDR3 DNA: TGTGCCAGCAGTTTATTGAGGCAGGGCGGCACAGATACGCAGTATTTT
D gene: NA; V gene: TRBV11-3; clone size: NA; J gene: TRBJ2-1; CDR3 protein: CASSLVRNEQFF; CDR3 DNA: TGTGCCAGCAGCTTAGTGCGGAATGAGCAGTTCTTC
D gene: TRBD1; V gene: TRBV19; clone size: NA; J gene: TRBJ1-3; CDR3 protein: CASSIGTGIGNTIYF; CDR3 DNA: TGTGCCAGTAGTATCGGGACAGGGATCGGAAACACCATATATTTT
D gene: TRBD1; V gene: TRBV5-4; clone size: NA; J gene: TRBJ1-2; CDR3 protein: CASRPGQGRYGYTF; CDR3 DNA: TGTGCCAGCAGACCGGGACAGGGACGCTATGGCTACACCTTC
D gene: NA; V gene: TRBV9; clone size: NA; J gene: TRBJ2-1; CDR3 protein: CASSVADAEQFF; CDR3 DNA: TGTGCCAGCAGCGTAGCTGACGCTGAGCAGTTCTTC
D gene: NA; V gene: TRBV2; clone size: NA; J gene: TRBJ1-2; CDR3 protein: CASAARAGYTF; CDR3 DNA: TGTGCCAGTGCCGCGCGGGCTGGCTACACCTTC
D gene: NA; V gene: TRBV10-3; clone size: NA; J gene: TRBJ1-2; CDR3 protein: CATAVPGLYGYTF; CDR3 DNA: TGTGCCACCGCTGTTCCGGGCCTCTATGGCTACACCTTC
D gene: NA; V gene: TRBV7-2; clone size: NA; J gene: TRBJ1-1; CDR3 protein: CASAIRRGNTEAFF; CDR3 DNA: TGTGCCAGCGCCATTCGCCGAGGGAACACTGAAGCTTTCTTT
D gene: TRBD1; V gene: TRBV28; clone size: once; J gene: TRBJ1-2; CDR3 protein: CASSPTGTYYGYTF; CDR3 DNA: TGTGCCAGCAGTCCGACAGGGACATACTATGGCTACACCTTC
D gene: NA; V gene: TRBV2; clone size: few; J gene: TRBJ1-2; CDR3 protein: CASSEGSDYGYTF; CDR3 DNA: TGTGCCAGCAGTGAGGGCAGCGACTATGGCTACACCTTC
D gene: TRBD2; V gene: TRBV30; clone size: NA; J gene: TRBJ2-1; CDR3 protein: CAWSELGSGRPHNEQFF; CDR3 DNA: TGTGCCTGGAGTGAATTGGGTAGCGGGAGACCCCACAATGAGCAGTTCTTC
D gene: TRBD1; V gene: TRBV9; clone size: NA; J gene: TRBJ1-4; CDR3 protein: CAYRQGYEKLFF; CDR3 DNA: TGTGCCTACCGACAGGGGTATGAAAAACTGTTTTTT